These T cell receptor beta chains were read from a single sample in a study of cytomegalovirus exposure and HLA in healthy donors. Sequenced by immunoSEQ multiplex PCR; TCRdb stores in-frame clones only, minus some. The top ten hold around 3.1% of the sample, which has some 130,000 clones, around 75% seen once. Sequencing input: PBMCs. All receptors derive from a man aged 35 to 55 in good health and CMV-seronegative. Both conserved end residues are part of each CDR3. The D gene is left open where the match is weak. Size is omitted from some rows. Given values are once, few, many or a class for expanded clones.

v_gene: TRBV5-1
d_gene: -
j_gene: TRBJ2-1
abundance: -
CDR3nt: TGCGCCAGCAGCTTGTCAGGGGCGGCCGACAATGAGCAGTTCTTC
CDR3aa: CASSLSGAADNEQFF

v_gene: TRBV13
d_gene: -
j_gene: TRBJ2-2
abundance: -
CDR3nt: TGTGCCAGCAACTTCATACAGTCCGGGGAGCTGTTTTTT
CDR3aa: CASNFIQSGELFF

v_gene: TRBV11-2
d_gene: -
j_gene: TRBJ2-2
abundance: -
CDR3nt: TGTGCCAGCAGCTTAGTTCGGGGGTGGACCGGGGAGCTGTTTTTT
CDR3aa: CASSLVRGWTGELFF

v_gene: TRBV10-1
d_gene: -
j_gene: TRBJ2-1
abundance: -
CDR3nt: TGCGCCAGCAGTGAGTCCGGGGCACCACAAGCTCCGACTAGAGAGGCCTACAATGAGCAGTTCTTC
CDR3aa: CASSESGAPQAPTREAYNEQFF

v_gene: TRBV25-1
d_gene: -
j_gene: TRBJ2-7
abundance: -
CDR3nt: TGTGCCAGCAGTGAATATGCGATCTACGGGGAGCAGTACTTC
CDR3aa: CASSEYAIYGEQYF

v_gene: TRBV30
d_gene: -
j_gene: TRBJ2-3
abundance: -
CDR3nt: TGTGCCTGCAATGAGCGTCCAGCTGATACGCAGTATTTT
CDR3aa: CACNERPADTQYF

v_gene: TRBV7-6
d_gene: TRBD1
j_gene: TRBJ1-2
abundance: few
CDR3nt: TGTGCCAGCAGCCCCGGACAGGCCGGTGGCTACACCTTC
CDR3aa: CASSPGQAGGYTF

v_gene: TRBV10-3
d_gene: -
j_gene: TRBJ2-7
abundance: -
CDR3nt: TGTGCCATCAGTGACTTCGCCAGGGCTACCTACGAGCAGTACTTC
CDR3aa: CAISDFARATYEQYF

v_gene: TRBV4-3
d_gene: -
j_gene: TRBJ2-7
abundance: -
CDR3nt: TGCGCCAGCAGCATTCGACAGTCGGCCTACGAGCAGTACTTC
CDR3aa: CASSIRQSAYEQYF

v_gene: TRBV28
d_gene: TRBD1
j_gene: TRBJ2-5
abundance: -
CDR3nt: TGTGCCAGCAGTTTATGGGGACAGGGGGTCGAGACCCAGTACTTC
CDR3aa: CASSLWGQGVETQYF

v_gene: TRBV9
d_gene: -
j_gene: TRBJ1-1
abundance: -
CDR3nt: TGTGCCAGCAGCGTAGTTGGGGGCGCGGTCACTGAAGCTTTCTTT
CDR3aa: CASSVVGGAVTEAFF

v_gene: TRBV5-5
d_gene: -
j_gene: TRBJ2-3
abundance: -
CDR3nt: TGTGCCAGCAGCTGGACTAGCAGGGGGGCCATACATACGCAGTATTTT
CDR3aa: CASSWTSRGAIHTQYF

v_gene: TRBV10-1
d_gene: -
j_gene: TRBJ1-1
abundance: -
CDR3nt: TGCGCCAGTATGACTCTGGTGACTGAAGCTTTCTTT
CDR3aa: CASMTLVTEAFF

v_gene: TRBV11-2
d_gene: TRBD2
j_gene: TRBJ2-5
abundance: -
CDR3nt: TGTGCCAGCAGCTTTATTCCTAGCGGGGGGGCTAGCGAGACCCAGTACTTC
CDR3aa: CASSFIPSGGASETQYF

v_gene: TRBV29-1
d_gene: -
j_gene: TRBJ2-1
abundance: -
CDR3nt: TGCAGCGTTTTTTTGGACAGAACCTACAATGAGCAGTTCTTC
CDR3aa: CSVFLDRTYNEQFF

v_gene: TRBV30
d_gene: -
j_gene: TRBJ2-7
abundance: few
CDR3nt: TGTGCCTGGAGAGTGGACACGAACTACGAGCAGTACTTC
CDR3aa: CAWRVDTNYEQYF

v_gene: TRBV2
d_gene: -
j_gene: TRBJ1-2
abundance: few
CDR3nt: TGTGCCAGCAGTGAAACAGGCTCTCACTATGGCTACACCTTC
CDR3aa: CASSETGSHYGYTF

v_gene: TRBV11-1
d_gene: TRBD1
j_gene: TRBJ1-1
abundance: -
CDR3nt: TGTGCCAGCAGCTCCGGACAGGGGGTAGCTGGCACTGAAGCTTTCTTT
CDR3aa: CASSSGQGVAGTEAFF

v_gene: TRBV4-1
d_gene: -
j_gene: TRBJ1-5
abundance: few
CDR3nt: TGCGCCAGCAGCCAAGACTCCCCCAATCAGCCCCAGCATTTT
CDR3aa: CASSQDSPNQPQHF

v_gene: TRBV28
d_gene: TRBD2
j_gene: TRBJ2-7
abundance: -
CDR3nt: TGTGCCAGCAGTACCCAACGGGGACTAGCGGGAACCTACGAGCAGTACTTC
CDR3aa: CASSTQRGLAGTYEQYF

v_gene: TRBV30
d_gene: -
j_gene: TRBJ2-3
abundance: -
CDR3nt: TGTGCCTGCTCCTATTTAAACACGCAGTATTTT
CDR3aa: CACSYLNTQYF

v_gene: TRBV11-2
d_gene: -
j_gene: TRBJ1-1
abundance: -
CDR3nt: TGTGCCAGCAGCTCCACCCCTGCAGCGGAAGCTTTCTTT
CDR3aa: CASSSTPAAEAFF

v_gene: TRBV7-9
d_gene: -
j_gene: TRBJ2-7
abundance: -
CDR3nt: TGTGCCAGCAGCCTCGGTCCGCCCGAGCAGTACTTC
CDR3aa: CASSLGPPEQYF

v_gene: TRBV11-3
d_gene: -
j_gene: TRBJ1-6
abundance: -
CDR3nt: TGTGCCAGACTAAAAAAATTTAAAGGTTATAATTCACCCCTCCACTTT
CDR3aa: CARLKKFKGYNSPLHF

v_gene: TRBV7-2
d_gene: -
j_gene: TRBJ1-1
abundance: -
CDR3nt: TGTGCCAGCAGCTCGATGGGAGACCCCAGTACTGAAGCTTTCTTT
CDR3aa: CASSSMGDPSTEAFF

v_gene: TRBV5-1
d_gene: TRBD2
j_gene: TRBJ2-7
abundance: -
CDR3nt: TGCGCCAGCAGCTTGGCACTAGCGGGAGGAAAATCCTACGAGCAGTACTTC
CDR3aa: CASSLALAGGKSYEQYF